These 3 T cell receptor beta chains originate from one sample sequenced in a study of shared clonotypes between healthy human individuals. This table comes from immunoSEQ multiplex PCR, and its TCRdb copy is limited to in-frame clones, with some not included. The data show roughly 1.5 million clones, under 99% seen once. The sequencing input was naive CD4+ T cells sorted from blood. Sample subset: CD45RA+ positively selected. The receptors here all came from a young man in good health.

The rearrangement uses TRBV19 and TRBJ1-1; TRBD1 aligns across 7 bases. This CDR3 contains 17 residues. The trim removed 1 base at V and 0 bases at J, leaving 8 bases unmatched. In germline, CDR1 is LNHDA, CDR2 SQIVND (reference sequence). The CDR3 nucleotides are TGTGCCAGTAGTATAGGGACAGGACTTAGCATGAACACTGAAGCTTTCTTT. This encodes CASSIGTGLSMNTEAFF.

The chain recombines TRBV28 with TRBJ1-3, with TRBD1 matching 7 bases. The CDR3 consists of 15 residues. The germline gives CDR1 MDHEN, CDR2 SYDVKM. The V gene end was trimmed by 5 bases and the J gene end by 2 bases; junction bases not matched to a gene: 6. The CDR3 region has the DNA TGTGCCAGCAGTCTAAGGACAGGAGCTGGAAACACCATATATTTT. Protein product: CASSLRTGAGNTIYF. Combining the CDR3 with reference TRBV28 and TRBJ1-3 gives the whole variable domain DVKVTQSSRYLVKRTGEKVFLECVQDMDHENMFWYRQDPGLGLRLIYFSYDVKMKEKGDIPEGYSVSREKKERFSLILESASTNQTSMYLCASSLRTGAGNTIYFGEGSWLTVV.

The J gene is TRBJ2-1, the V gene TRBV6-6; maybe TRBD1 (6 bases). Looked up from germline, CDR1 is MNHNY and CDR2 is SVGAGI (reference sequence). This CDR3 contains 15 residues. Trimming took off 6 bases at V and 2 bases at J, with 14 bases between the two ends. The CDR3 nucleotides read TGTGCCAGCAGAGGGGGACACGTCGCCTACAATGAGCAGTTCTTC. Protein product: CASRGGHVAYNEQFF.